A single sample is the source of the 29 T cell receptor beta chains below, sequenced in a study of beta chain features in type 1 diabetes. For these TCRs, the target antigens are not known. General observations from the study: Type 1 diabetes patients had TCRB CDR3s that were shorter (moderately but significantly so) in all four CD4+ subsets.

The isolated RNA, all of it, was reverse transcribed, so expressed TCRB transcripts were what got sequenced. The protocol was immunoSEQ multiplex PCR, while the TCRdb copy is restricted to in-frame clones and leaves out a portion. The table includes roughly 150,000 clones, about 8% detected once. Sequencing input: central memory CD4+ T cells from blood. The source of these receptors is a woman aged 40 to 55 with type 1 diabetes.

In its sample, this clone was seen a few times. The V call is TRBV9, the J call TRBJ1-1; D is undetermined. V was pared by 0 bases and J by 3 bases, with 6 bases between. Germline CDR1 reads SGDLS; CDR2 reads YYNGEE. This CDR3 spans 13 amino acids. The CDR3 spells CASSVETDTEAFF. The CDR3, as DNA: TGTGCCAGCAGCGTAGAAACAGACACTGAAGCTTTCTTT.

This clone has just a few counts. The chain employs TRBV5-1 and TRBJ2-7; perhaps TRBD1 as D (7 bases). The germline V gene encodes CDR1 SGHRS and CDR2 YFSETQ. The CDR3 spans 13 residues. V was trimmed by 4 bases and J by 4 bases, leaving 12 bases between them. CDR3 in DNA: TGCGCCAGCAGCGGGGGGACAGCGTACGAGCAGTACTTC. Encoded protein: CASSGGTAYEQYF.

This clone occurred a few times. This sequence joins TRBV7-3 and TRBJ1-2, with 7 bases that match TRBD1. Germline V CDR1 and CDR2: SGHTA, FQGTGA. This CDR3 region has 14 residues. V shed 5 bases, J shed 8 bases, and the junction held 11 bases outside the gene matches. For the CDR3, the DNA is TGTGCCAGCAGCGACAGGGTGGGGGCAGGAGGCTACACCTTC. Encoded protein: CASSDRVGAGGYTF.

J is TRBJ2-1 and V is TRBV6-4; TRBD2 matches 11 bases. V lost 3 bases, J lost 9 bases, and 1 base stayed unmatched. CDR3 length: 13 amino acids. Germline values: CDR1 MRHNA, CDR2 SNTAGT. The CDR3: CASSETSGSEQFF. The CDR3 nucleotides are TGTGCCAGCAGTGAAACTAGCGGGAGTGAGCAGTTCTTC.

The chain employs TRBV5-1 and TRBJ1-1, with TRBD1 identical over 7 bases. The length of the CDR3 is 14 residues. J lost 6 bases, V lost 2 bases, and 7 bases had no gene match. Germline CDR1 reads SGHRS; CDR2 reads YFSETQ. The CDR3 DNA reads TGCGCCAGCAGCTTCGACAGGGCTAGGGCTGAAGCTTTCTTT. This codes for CASSFDRARAEAFF.

This sequence joins TRBV30 and TRBJ2-7, with D perhaps matching TRBD2 (5 bases). V was cut by 3 bases and J by 5 bases, with 23 bases left in between. Germline lookup yields CDR1 GTSNPN and CDR2 SVGIG (reference sequence). The CDR3 contains 16 residues. CDR3 protein: CAWRFVDSSLTDEQYF. CDR3 in DNA: TGTGCCTGGAGATTTGTGGACTCATCTTTAACTGACGAGCAGTACTTC.

In its sample, this clone was seen a few times. The chain links TRBV6-5 to TRBJ2-1; no reliable D call. The CDR3 loop spans 12 amino acids. CDR1 and CDR2 from the germline V gene are MNHEY and SVGAGI. V gave up 2 bases and J gave up 9 bases, with 8 bases separating them. DNA for the CDR3: TGTGCCAGCAGTTACGCCCTCGGTGAGCAGTTCTTC. Amino acid sequence: CASSYALGEQFF.

This clone was seen a few times. V and J are TRBV6-5 and TRBJ1-1; tentative D call: TRBD1 (6 bases). Germline values: CDR1 MNHEY, CDR2 SVGAGI. CDR3 length: 13 amino acids. Trimming stripped 7 bases from V and 8 bases from J, with 17 bases between. As DNA, the CDR3 is TGTGCCAGCACCACCACGGCCGGGACAGAAGCTTTCTTT. Protein product: CASTTTAGTEAFF.

This clone was detected only a few times. V usage is TRBV11-1 and J usage is TRBJ2-3, with D maybe TRBD2 (5 bases). Deletions cut 7 bases from V and 0 bases from J, with 11 bases between. Germline lookup yields CDR1 SGHAT and CDR2 FQDESV (reference sequence). This CDR3 contains 14 residues. This CDR3 is CASTLGSSTDTQYF. As DNA, the CDR3 is TGTGCCAGCACCCTTGGGAGTAGCACAGATACGCAGTATTTT.

This clone was counted between two and nine times. The V gene is TRBV7-2, the J gene TRBJ2-4; 8 positions match TRBD2. The V segment lost 1 base and the J segment 0 bases; nucleotides outside the gene matches: 2. Germline CDR1 SGHTA, CDR2 FQGNSA. CDR3 length equals 16 residues. Written as DNA, the CDR3 is TGTGCCAGCAGCTTAGAAGCGGGAGTAGCCAAAAACATTCAGTACTTC. Amino acids: CASSLEAGVAKNIQYF.

The sample holds many counts of this clone. V is TRBV7-2 and J is TRBJ2-7; TRBD2 is a possible D gene (5 bases). The CDR3 length is 14 residues. The ends were cut back, 5 bases at V and 1 base at J, with 12 bases in the middle. Per germline, CDR1 SGHTA and CDR2 FQGNSA. The CDR3 spells CASSLSSASYEQYF. The CDR3 DNA reads as TGTGCCAGCAGCCTCAGTAGCGCGTCCTACGAGCAGTACTTC.

The CDR3 DNA reads as TGTGCCACACGGAACGGGGGAGGGTCACCCCTCCACTTT. It yields the protein CATRNGGGSPLHF. J is TRBJ1-6 and V is TRBV6-5; D might be TRBD1 (5 bases). The V end was cut by 10 bases, the J end by 10 bases, with 17 bases between. Germline V gene data show CDR1 as MNHEY and CDR2 as SVGAGI. This CDR3 spans 13 amino acids.

This clone was counted a few times. The rearrangement joins TRBV19 to TRBJ2-1; 9 nucleotides line up with TRBD1. From germline, CDR1 is LNHDA and CDR2 SQIVND (reference sequence). This CDR3 has 14 residues. J gave up 9 bases and V 6 bases, and 9 bases lay outside the gene matches. The DNA for the CDR3 is TGTGCCAGTAGCCCCGCCGACAGGGGGGGTGAGCAGTTCTTC. Translation: CASSPADRGGEQFF.

The V call is TRBV2, the J call TRBJ1-2, with unresolved D. Germline-derived CDR1 and CDR2 are SNHLY and FYNNEI. This CDR3 comprises 13 residues. Trimming shortened V by 2 bases and J by 3 bases, and 7 bases separated the two germline ends. CDR3 bases: TGTGCCAGCAGTGAACGGGTCTACTATGGCTACACCTTC. Translating gives CASSERVYYGYTF.

In its sample, this clone was seen many times. This chain uses TRBV4-3 with TRBJ1-6; D gene unclear. CDR1 is LGHNA, CDR2 YSLEER, per germline. The ends were cut back, 0 bases at V and 13 bases at J, with 7 bases in the middle. This CDR3 has 12 amino acids. The CDR3 here is CASSQDGGPLHF. CDR3 DNA sequence: TGCGCCAGCAGCCAAGACGGAGGGCCCCTCCACTTT.

This clone was counted only a few times. The CDR3 DNA sequence: TGTGCCAGCAGCCCACAGGGGAACTATGGCTACACCTTC. It specifies CASSPQGNYGYTF. The rearrangement joins TRBV9 to TRBJ1-2; 7 positions match TRBD1. The CDR3 sequence is 13 residues long. CDR1 and CDR2 (germline): SGDLS, YYNGEE. Trimming took 4 bases from V and 2 from J; bases not matched to a gene: 2.

This clone has only a few counts. The V and J genes are TRBV9 and TRBJ2-5, with a weak D call TRBD2 (6 bases). This CDR3 region has 15 residues. The germline CDR1 and CDR2 sequences are SGDLS and YYNGEE. The V gene lost 4 bases and the J gene lost 1 base, with 14 bases spanning the gap. CDR3: CASSPAGMAQETQYF. The DNA for the CDR3 is TGTGCCAGCAGCCCTGCGGGGATGGCCCAAGAGACCCAGTACTTC. The variable domain in full, with the rest retrieved from reference TRBV9 and TRBJ2-5, is DSGVTQTPKHLITATGQRVTLRCSPRSGDLSVYWYQQSLDQGLQFLIQYYNGEERAKGNILERFSAQQFPDLHSELNLSSLELGDSALYFCASSPAGMAQETQYFGPGTRLLVL.

This clone was seen at least ten times. The CDR3 is CASSSSGRGPATEAFF. CDR3 nucleotide sequence: TGTGCCAGTAGTAGCTCGGGCAGGGGTCCTGCCACTGAAGCTTTCTTT. The chain is built from TRBV19 and TRBJ1-1; weak D call: TRBD1 (6 bases). Germline CDR1 is LNHDA and CDR2 is SQIVND (reference sequence). This CDR3 spans 16 amino acids. V was trimmed by 4 bases and J by 4 bases, leaving 19 bases between them.

This clone was counted between two and nine times. Compared with germline, one end of the junction differs, possibly owing to a read error. CDR3 DNA: TGTGCCGGCAGTGAGATGGGTGCCGAAAGGGGCCAGTACTTC. Its translation: CAGSEMGAERGQYF. The chain recombines TRBV27 with TRBJ2-5, with D possibly TRBD1 on 5 matching bases. Germline values: CDR1 MNHEY, CDR2 SMNVEV (reference sequence). CDR3 length equals 14 residues.

This sequence joins TRBV28 and TRBJ2-5; a possible D gene is TRBD1 (5 bases). The J call is uncertain, as TRBJ2-7 better fits the DNA end. From germline, CDR1 is MDHEN and CDR2 SYDVKM. This CDR3 is 12 amino acids long. The chain's CDR3 is CASSSQGNEQYF. The DNA of the CDR3 is TGTGCCAGCAGTTCTCAGGGAAACGAGCAGTACTTC.

The rearrangement uses TRBV14 and TRBJ2-7, with no clear D. The CDR3 totals 12 residues. The ends were cut back, 2 bases at V and 1 base at J, with 3 bases in the middle. Per germline, CDR1 SGHDN and CDR2 FVKESK. The CDR3 nucleotides read TGTGCCAGCAGCCAATATTCCTACGAGCAGTACTTC. Translated: CASSQYSYEQYF.

The chain is built from TRBV6-5 and TRBJ2-7; no definite D call. The germline V gene encodes CDR1 MNHEY and CDR2 SVGAGI. Trimming removed 2 bases from V and 2 bases from J, with 10 bases in between. The CDR3 spans 14 residues. The CDR3 sequence is CASSYARSAYEQYF. CDR3 DNA: TGTGCCAGCAGTTACGCCAGGTCTGCCTACGAGCAGTACTTC.

This clone showed up just a few times. This chain uses TRBV19 with TRBJ1-2, with D tentatively TRBD1 (6 bases). Germline-derived CDR1 and CDR2 are LNHDA and SQIVND (reference sequence). CDR3 length: 15 residues. Trimming left V 6 bases short and J 0 bases short, with 14 bases between. CDR3 sequence reads: CASRDPGTSNYGYTF. CDR3 nucleotide sequence: TGTGCCAGTAGGGACCCCGGGACATCTAACTATGGCTACACCTTC.

V usage is TRBV5-1 and J usage is TRBJ2-3; 8 positions agree with TRBD2. This CDR3 comprises 15 residues. Germline V lookup: CDR1 SGHRS, CDR2 YFSETQ. The V and J ends lost 4 bases and 2 bases, in that order; junction bases with no gene match: 6. This CDR3 is CASSPGGANTDTQYF. The CDR3, as DNA: TGCGCCAGCAGCCCCGGGGGGGCGAACACAGATACGCAGTATTTT.

The rearrangement joins TRBV4-3 to TRBJ2-2; 11 bases fit TRBD1. CDR1 is LGHNA, CDR2 YSLEER, per germline. The CDR3 runs 16 residues. V shed 4 bases and J 6 bases; nucleotides not matched to a gene: 7. The CDR3 loop is CASSPGQGAISGELFF. In DNA form, the CDR3 reads TGCGCCAGCAGCCCCGGACAGGGGGCGATATCCGGGGAGCTGTTTTTT.

This clone was picked up many times. The CDR3 DNA is TGTGCCAGCAGCTCCCGACAGGGTTTGGGGGAGACCCAGTACTTC. Protein: CASSSRQGLGETQYF. The chain has TRBV7-2 and TRBJ2-5; 7 bases are shared with TRBD1. The germline gives CDR1 SGHTA, CDR2 FQGNSA. There are 15 residues in the CDR3. J was trimmed by 5 bases and V by 4 bases; bases with no gene match: 10.

This clone was picked up a small number of times. CDR3 bases: TGTGCCAGTAACCTTCGGGACAGGGTCAATGGCTACACCTTC. This encodes CASNLRDRVNGYTF. The chain combines TRBV19 with TRBJ1-2; 9 bases agree with TRBD1. Looked up from germline, CDR1 is LNHDA and CDR2 is SQIVND (reference sequence). The J segment lost 6 bases and the V segment lost 7 bases, leaving 9 bases of the junction unmatched. This CDR3 has 14 amino acids.

In its sample, this clone was seen a few times. V gene TRBV28 combines with J gene TRBJ2-7; TRBD2 is a possible D gene (6 bases). V was cut by 9 bases and J by 5 bases, with 20 bases left in between. From germline, CDR1 is MDHEN and CDR2 SYDVKM. CDR3 size: 14 residues. The CDR3 loop reads CASSKAGPMNEQYF. CDR3 nucleotide sequence: TGTGCCAGTTCAAAGGCGGGGCCAATGAACGAGCAGTACTTC.

This chain connects TRBV9 to TRBJ2-5; weak D call: TRBD2 (7 bases). CDR3 length equals 15 residues. V dropped 4 bases and J dropped 4 bases, with 17 bases sitting between them. Germline values: CDR1 SGDLS, CDR2 YYNGEE. CDR3 sequence (DNA): TGTGCCAGCAGCTCCCGGGGGGCCGGAGGAGAGACCCAGTACTTC. As protein: CASSSRGAGGETQYF.